This entry lists 13 T cell receptor beta chains sequenced from one sample in a study of blood T cell repertoires in COVID-19. The method was immunoSEQ multiplex PCR; TCRdb's version includes in-frame clones alone and lacks a portion of them. This sample has some 230,000 clones, with roughly 83% found just once. Specimen: PBMCs or T cells enriched from blood (not recorded which). All receptors come from a woman aged 40-49 years with acute COVID-19.

This chain joins TRBV7-2 and TRBJ2-7, with 9 bases that match TRBD2. Germline CDR1 reads SGHTA; CDR2 reads FQGNSA. The CDR3 contains 16 residues. V gave up 5 bases and J gave up 2 bases; unmatched junction bases: 10. CDR3 nucleotide sequence: TGTGCCAGCAGCCTGGGACTAGCAATACCCCCCTACGAGCAGTACTTC. As protein: CASSLGLAIPPYEQYF.

The chain recombines TRBV4-1 with TRBJ1-4, with TRBD1 identical over 10 bases. Germline V gene lookup returns CDR1 MGHRA and CDR2 YSYEKL. The ends lost 5 bases at V and 0 bases at J; junction bases unmatched: 3. CDR3 size: 16 residues. The CDR3, as DNA: TGCGCCAGCAGCAAGGGACAGGGGCCAACTAATGAAAAACTGTTTTTT. As protein: CASSKGQGPTNEKLFF.

Of note for this clone: This specimen includes other DNA sequences encoding the same CDR3. The V gene is TRBV7-9, the J gene TRBJ1-4; 10 nucleotides agree with TRBD1. The CDR3 spans 14 residues. The V gene end was trimmed by 5 bases and the J gene end by 5 bases; junction bases not matched to a gene: 2. CDR1 is SEHNR, CDR2 FQNEAQ, per germline (reference sequence). Here the CDR3 reads CASSPGQGNEKLFF. The CDR3 bases are TGTGCCAGCAGCCCGGGACAGGGGAATGAAAAACTGTTTTTT.

The V and J genes are TRBV19 and TRBJ1-4; possible D gene TRBD1, 6 bases. The germline V and J ends were trimmed by 9 bases and 7 bases, with 12 bases remaining between them. Germline CDR1 reads LNHDA; CDR2 reads SQIVND (reference sequence). The length of the CDR3 is 12 residues. The DNA for the CDR3 is TGTGCCAGCTCGCAGGGGAGTGAAAAACTGTTTTTT. The encoded protein is CASSQGSEKLFF. The entire variable domain, with the rest obtained from reference TRBV19 and TRBJ1-4, is as follows: DGGITQSPKYLFRKEGQNVTLSCEQNLNHDAMYWYRQDPGQGLRLIYYSQIVNDFQKGDIAEGYSVSREKKESFPLTVTSAQKNPTAFYLCASSQGSEKLFFGSGTQLSVL.

This chain joins TRBV6-1 and TRBJ2-7; the match to TRBD1 covers 8 bases. The CDR3 runs 15 residues. From germline, CDR1 is MNHNS and CDR2 SASEGT. V dropped 2 bases and J dropped 4; count of bases not matched to a gene: 7. CDR3 protein: CASSEPGQAVYEQYF. Here the CDR3 DNA reads TGTGCCAGCAGTGAACCGGGACAGGCGGTTTACGAGCAGTACTTC.

The CDR3 nucleotides are TGTGCCAGCAGCGCCCAATCCGGGACAAGATATGGCTACACCTTC. Protein sequence: CASSAQSGTRYGYTF. The rearrangement joins TRBV11-2 to TRBJ1-2, with D possibly matching TRBD1 (6 bases). V was shortened by 5 bases and J by 5 bases, with 18 bases between the two germline ends. Germline V gene sequence: CDR1 SGHAT, CDR2 FQNNGV. The CDR3 consists of 15 residues.

This sequence joins TRBV3-1 (or the pseudogene TRBV3-2) and TRBJ1-1, with a weak D call TRBD1 (5 bases). This CDR3 spans 15 amino acids. The germline V gene has CDR1 LGHDT and CDR2 YNNKEL (reference sequence). Trimming removed 4 bases from V and 2 bases from J, with 14 bases in between. The CDR3: CASSPHGGTNTEAFF. The CDR3 coding sequence is TGTGCCAGCAGCCCCCATGGGGGGACCAACACTGAAGCTTTCTTT.

The count of this clone is one. The chain is built from TRBV6-5 and TRBJ2-7; 7 positions agree with TRBD1. The CDR3 contains 13 residues. J was trimmed by 2 bases and V by 10 bases; bases with no gene match: 8. Per germline, CDR1 MNHEY and CDR2 SVGAGI. CDR3 protein: CATTGAGTYEQYF. In nucleotides, the CDR3 is TGTGCCACCACAGGGGCAGGTACCTACGAGCAGTACTTC.

The J gene is TRBJ2-3, the V gene TRBV7-2; possibly TRBD2 for D (7 bases). Trimming removed 2 bases from V and 4 bases from J, with 16 bases in between. The V gene's germline CDR1 is SGHTA and CDR2 FQGNSA. The CDR3 has 16 amino acids. CDR3 amino acids: CASSLRVGGPADTQYF. CDR3 in DNA: TGTGCCAGCAGCTTAAGGGTCGGGGGGCCGGCAGATACGCAGTATTTT.

This chain connects TRBV4-3 to TRBJ1-5; D not certain. Germline assignment: CDR1 LGHNA and CDR2 YSLEER. Between the trimmed V and J ends, which lost 1 base and 7 bases, there was a span of 8 bases. The CDR3 runs to 13 residues. CDR3 DNA: TGCGCCAGCAGCCAAGTCCGGAGGCAGCCCCAGCATTTT. This codes for CASSQVRRQPQHF.

The gene calls are TRBV7-2 and TRBJ2-3; TRBD2 aligns across 10 bases. V shed 1 base and J 2 bases; nucleotides not matched to a gene: 9. CDR1 SGHTA and CDR2 FQGNSA come from the germline V gene. The CDR3 loop spans 18 amino acids. The CDR3 nucleotides are TGTGCCAGCAGCTTAGTAGGAGCGCTAGCGGGGGCCACAGATACGCAGTATTTT. It codes for CASSLVGALAGATDTQYF. Supplemented by reference TRBV7-2 and TRBJ2-3, the full variable domain reads GAGVSQSPSNKVTEKGKDVELRCDPISGHTALYWYRQSLGQGLEFLIYFQGNSAPDKSGLPSDRFSAERTGGSVSTLTIQRTQQEDSAVYLCASSLVGALAGATDTQYFGPGTRLTVL.

The chain is built from TRBV7-9 and TRBJ1-1; no clear D. CDR1 and CDR2 (germline): SEHNR, FQNEAQ (reference sequence). V gave up 2 bases and J gave up 1 base, with 8 bases separating them. This CDR3 has 14 residues. The CDR3 DNA is TGTGCCAGCAGCTTAAGTGCAGGGAACACTGAAGCTTTCTTT. Residues: CASSLSAGNTEAFF.

V and J are TRBV5-1 and TRBJ1-1; 7 nucleotides match TRBD1. Germline lookup yields CDR1 SGHRS and CDR2 YFSETQ. V shed 5 bases, J shed 8 bases, and the junction held 3 bases outside the gene matches. There are 11 residues in the CDR3. This chain's CDR3 is CASRLGQEAFF. The CDR3 region has the DNA TGCGCCAGCAGACTGGGACAGGAAGCTTTCTTT. Together with reference TRBV5-1 and TRBJ1-1, the CDR3 gives the full variable domain: KAGVTQTPRYLIKTRGQQVTLSCSPISGHRSVSWYQQTPGQGLQFLFEYFSETQRNKGNFPGRFSGRQFSNSRSEMNVSTLELGDSALYLCASRLGQEAFFGQGTRLTVV.